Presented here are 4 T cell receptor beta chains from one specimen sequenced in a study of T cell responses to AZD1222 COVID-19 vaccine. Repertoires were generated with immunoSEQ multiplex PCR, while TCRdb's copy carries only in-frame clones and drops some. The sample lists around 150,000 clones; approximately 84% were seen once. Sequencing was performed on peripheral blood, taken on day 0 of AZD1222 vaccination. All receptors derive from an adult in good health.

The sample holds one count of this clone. CDR3 nucleotide sequence: TGTGCCAGCAGCGAACCCGAACAGTTATGGAGAGTACGTCAGCCCCAGCATTTT. It yields the protein CASSEPEQLWRVRQPQHF. The chain recombines TRBV9 with TRBJ1-5; no clear D. Per germline, CDR1 SGDLS and CDR2 YYNGEE. CDR3 length: 18 residues. The V gene lost 3 bases and the J gene lost 6 bases, with 25 bases spanning the gap.

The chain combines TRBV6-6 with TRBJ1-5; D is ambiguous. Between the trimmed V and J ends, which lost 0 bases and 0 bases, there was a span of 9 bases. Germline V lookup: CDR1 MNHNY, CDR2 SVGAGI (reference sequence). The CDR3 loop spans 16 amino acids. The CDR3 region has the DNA TGTGCCAGCAGTTACTCAGGCGCGAATAGCAATCAGCCCCAGCATTTT. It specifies CASSYSGANSNQPQHF.

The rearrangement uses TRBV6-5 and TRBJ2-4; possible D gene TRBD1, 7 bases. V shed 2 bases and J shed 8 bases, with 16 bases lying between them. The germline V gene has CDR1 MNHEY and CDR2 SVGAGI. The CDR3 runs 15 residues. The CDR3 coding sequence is TGTGCCAGCAGTTACGGAGGGGGCGGTGGGTACATTCAGTACTTC. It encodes CASSYGGGGGYIQYF.

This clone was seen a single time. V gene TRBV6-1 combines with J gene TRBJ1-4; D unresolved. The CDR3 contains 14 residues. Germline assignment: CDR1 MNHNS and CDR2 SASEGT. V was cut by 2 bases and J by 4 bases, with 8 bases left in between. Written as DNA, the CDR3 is TGTGCCAGCAGTGAACAACTCTATAATGAAAAACTGTTTTTT. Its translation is CASSEQLYNEKLFF.